This is a list of T cell receptor beta chains from one sample in a study of technical replicates of blood from a handful of donors. TCRdb's copy holds only in-frame clones and misses some; the assay was immunoSEQ multiplex PCR. The table shows around 79,000 clones, with around 94% occurring only once. Sample: T cells isolated from PBMCs. These receptors all come from a human donor in good health. The CDR3 runs from the conserved cysteine through the conserved F or W. Each record gives: V gene, J gene, clone size, D gene, CDR3 DNA, CDR3 protein. A D gene is named only where the DNA matches it firmly. Size tells how often a clone was seen (once, few, many) or the class of an expanded clone, and some rows leave it out.

TRBV27	TRBJ1-2	few	.	TGTGCCGGAGGGGAGAGAAGCTACACCTTC	CAGGERSYTF
TRBV10-3	TRBJ2-7	.	.	TGTGCCATCAGCCTCGGAGGGTACGAGCAGTACTTC	CAISLGGYEQYF
TRBV5-1	TRBJ2-7	.	TRBD2	TGCGCCAGCAGCTTAAGGACTAGCGGGTTGACCTACGAGCAGTACTTC	CASSLRTSGLTYEQYF
TRBV10-3	TRBJ2-1	.	TRBD2	TGTGCCATCAGTGATGGACTAGCGGCATACAATGAGCAGTTCTTC	CAISDGLAAYNEQFF
TRBV7-6	TRBJ2-5	.	TRBD1	TGTGCCAGCAGCGGCAGACAGGGTCGAGGAGAGACCCAGTACTTC	CASSGRQGRGETQYF
TRBV27	TRBJ2-1	.	.	TGTGCCAGCAGTTTCGGTGCGGTGTACAATGAGCAGTTCTTC	CASSFGAVYNEQFF
TRBV7-6	TRBJ1-1	once	.	TGTGCCAGCAGCTTAGGGGAGGGGCGGACTGAAGCTTTCTTT	CASSLGEGRTEAFF
TRBV6-1	TRBJ2-1	.	TRBD2	TGTGCCAGCAGCCTCTTGGCGGGAGGGCGAGATGAGCAGTTCTTC	CASSLLAGGRDEQFF
TRBV9	TRBJ2-1	.	.	TGTGCCAGCAGCGTAGGGCTAGCAGAGGATGAGCAGTTCTTC	CASSVGLAEDEQFF
TRBV6-5	TRBJ1-1	.	.	TGTGCCAGCAGCGACAGGCTCTACACTGAAGCTTTCTTT	CASSDRLYTEAFF
TRBV14	TRBJ2-5	.	TRBD1	TGTGCCAGCAGCCAAGGGGACAGAATTCAAGAGACCCAGTACTTC	CASSQGDRIQETQYF
TRBV7-8	TRBJ1-1	.	.	TGTGCCAGCAGCTTAGTTCCCGGACAGAGATTGAACACTGAAGCTTTCTTT	CASSLVPGQRLNTEAFF
TRBV19	TRBJ1-1	.	.	TGTGCCAGTAGTATATCGCGTCAGGAGGGTTTATTCACTGAAGCTTTCTTT	CASSISRQEGLFTEAFF
TRBV4-1	TRBJ2-7	.	TRBD2	TGCGCCAGCAGCCAAGGGGAGAGCGGGGGAATCATCTACGAGCAGTACTTC	CASSQGESGGIIYEQYF
TRBV25-1	TRBJ1-1	.	.	TGTGCCAGCAGTAGGGGGAACACTGAAGCTTTCTTT	CASSRGNTEAFF
TRBV27	TRBJ2-5	once	TRBD2	TGTGCCAGCAGCCCCTTTAGTGAACTAGCGGGAAGAGAGACCCAGTACTTC	CASSPFSELAGRETQYF
TRBV9	TRBJ2-7	.	TRBD2	TGTGCCAGCAGCGCGACTAGCGGGGGCTACGAGCAGTACTTC	CASSATSGGYEQYF
TRBV6-1	TRBJ2-3	.	.	TGTGCCAGCAGCCAGGGCTTCCGCACAGATACGCAGTATTTT	CASSQGFRTDTQYF
TRBV14	TRBJ2-1	.	TRBD2	TGTGCCAGCAGCCAAGTGCTAGCGGGAGACAATGAGCAGTTCTTC	CASSQVLAGDNEQFF
TRBV5-1	TRBJ2-4	.	TRBD2	TGCGCCAGCAGCTTGTTACCGGGGGGAAACATTCAGTACTTC	CASSLLPGGNIQYF
TRBV11-2	TRBJ2-7	.	TRBD2	TGTGCCAGCAGCGACCGGACTAGCGGGGAATTC	CASSDRTSGEF
TRBV9	TRBJ2-7	.	.	TGTGCCAGCAGCGTAGGATCAGTCTCCTACGAGCAGTACTTC	CASSVGSVSYEQYF
TRBV6-5	TRBJ2-1	.	.	TGTGCCAGCAGCCCCCGAATGACAGGATCAGCTGAGCAGTTCTTC	CASSPRMTGSAEQFF
TRBV28	TRBJ2-3	.	TRBD2	TGTGCCAGCAGTTTTCTTTCGGCGGGAGTGGAAGATACGCAGTATTTT	CASSFLSAGVEDTQYF
TRBV28	TRBJ1-1	once	.	TGTGCCAGCATAATGAACACTGAAGCTTTCTTT	CASIMNTEAFF
TRBV2	TRBJ2-5	.	.	TGTGCCAGCAACTTCCCGGAAGAGACCCAGTACTTC	CASNFPEETQYF
TRBV27	TRBJ2-1	.	TRBD2	TGTGCCAGCAGTTTACCGGGAGGGTACAATGAGCAGTTCTTC	CASSLPGGYNEQFF
TRBV19	TRBJ2-7	.	TRBD2	TGTGCCAGTCGAAGCTGGACTAGCGGGAGTGAAGAGCAGTACTTC	CASRSWTSGSEEQYF
TRBV7-8	TRBJ2-2	.	TRBD2	TGTGCCAGCAGCGTTGGGACTAGCGGGAGGTTTGACGGGGAGCTGTTTTTT	CASSVGTSGRFDGELFF
TRBV30	TRBJ2-7	.	TRBD2	TGTGCCTGGGACCCCGGGACTAGGTACGAGCAGTACTTC	CAWDPGTRYEQYF
TRBV10-3	TRBJ2-7	.	TRBD1	TGTGCCATCGGGACAGGGGTCTACGAGCAGTACTTC	CAIGTGVYEQYF
TRBV28	TRBJ2-7	.	TRBD2	TGTGCCAGCAGTTTCGACCGAGCGGGATCCTACGAGCAGTACTTC	CASSFDRAGSYEQYF
TRBV29-1	TRBJ1-1	.	.	TGCAGCGTTGCAGGGACACCGAACACTGAAGCTTTCTTT	CSVAGTPNTEAFF
TRBV21-1	TRBJ2-2	.	.	TGTGCCAGCACTTCAAAAAGGGCCTCTCCAGGGTCGATCACCGGGGAGCTGTTTTTT	CASTSKRASPGSITGELFF
TRBV5-6	TRBJ1-2	.	.	TGTGCCAGCAGTTACAGCTATGGCTACACCTTC	CASSYSYGYTF
TRBV7-2	TRBJ2-1	.	.	TGTGCCAGCAGCCCGCTGACAGTACCTTACAATGAGCAGTTCTTC	CASSPLTVPYNEQFF
TRBV9	TRBJ2-5	.	.	TGTGCCAGCAGCGAGGGACACCCGTACCAAGAGACCCAGTACTTC	CASSEGHPYQETQYF
TRBV19	TRBJ1-2	.	TRBD1	TGTGCCACCACCGACGGGTTCGACAGGGGAAGAAGCTACACCTTC	CATTDGFDRGRSYTF
TRBV18	TRBJ1-5	.	TRBD1	TGTGCCAGCTCACCCGCGACAGGGGCAGTTGGTCAGCCCCAGCATTTT	CASSPATGAVGQPQHF
TRBV5-1	TRBJ2-2	once	TRBD2	TGCGCCAGCAGCTCAACCCTTACTAGCGGGCGGAACACCGGGGAGCTGTTTTTT	CASSSTLTSGRNTGELFF
TRBV19	TRBJ2-7	.	TRBD1	TGTGCCAGTAGTATAGGACAGGGAGCCTACGAGCAGTACTTC	CASSIGQGAYEQYF
TRBV2	TRBJ2-1	.	TRBD2	TGTGCCACCCCGAAAAAAGGGGGGACTAGCGGGGTTCTGACCTACAATGAGCAGTTCTTC	CATPKKGGTSGVLTYNEQFF
TRBV19	TRBJ2-7	.	.	TGTGCCAGTAGTATCCGGGGGGACACCAGCTCCTACGAGCAGTACTTC	CASSIRGDTSSYEQYF
TRBV6-6	TRBJ1-3	.	.	TGTGCCAGCAGGAACGGAGGCTCTGGAAACACCATATATTTT	CASRNGGSGNTIYF
TRBV30	TRBJ1-1	.	.	TGTGCCTGGAGTGTACTTGACACTGAAGCTTTCTTT	CAWSVLDTEAFF
TRBV28	TRBJ2-7	.	.	TGTGCCAGCAGTTTCGTCCAGGGCTCCTACGAGCAGTACTTC	CASSFVQGSYEQYF
TRBV4-1	TRBJ2-7	once	.	TGCGCCAGCAGCCTGGACATTCCCTACGAGCAGTACTTC	CASSLDIPYEQYF
TRBV25-1	TRBJ2-2	.	.	TGTGCCAGCAGTAATCCTGGCTGGACCGGGGAGCTGTTTTTT	CASSNPGWTGELFF
TRBV4-1	TRBJ1-4	.	TRBD1	TGCGCCAGCAGCCAAATGACAGGGAATGAAAAACTGTTTTTT	CASSQMTGNEKLFF
TRBV7-8	TRBJ1-4	.	.	TGTGCCAGCAGCTTCGAACGACTGTCGCTGTTTTTT	CASSFERLSLFF
TRBV27	TRBJ2-1	.	TRBD1	TGTGCCAGCAGTTTAGGGACAGGGGTTTCAAATGAGCAGTTCTTC	CASSLGTGVSNEQFF
TRBV28	TRBJ2-7	.	.	TGTGCCAGCAGTTTCGCCTACCTCTACGAGCAGTACTTC	CASSFAYLYEQYF
TRBV7-2	TRBJ2-1	.	TRBD2	TGTGCCAGCAGCTTAGTAAGCCTAGCGGTATACAATGAGCAGTTCTTC	CASSLVSLAVYNEQFF
TRBV28	TRBJ2-5	.	.	TGTGCCAGCAGAAACCTCGGAGGGGAGACCCAGTACTTC	CASRNLGGETQYF
TRBV11-3	TRBJ2-1	.	TRBD2	TGTGCCAGCAGCCAGCTAGCGGGAGGGCCCCCGTTCTTC	CASSQLAGGPPFF
TRBV19	TRBJ1-5	.	.	TGTGCCAGTAGTATAGAAGTAGGGACATCGAGCAATCAGCCCCAGCATTTT	CASSIEVGTSSNQPQHF
TRBV7-2	TRBJ2-7	.	TRBD1	TGTGCCAGCAGCTCCTCCGGGACAGGCCCCTACGAGCAGTACTTC	CASSSSGTGPYEQYF
TRBV9	TRBJ2-1	.	TRBD2	TGTGCCAGCAGCAGAGGGGGCGGGAGGGCCGGGAATGAGCAGTTCTTC	CASSRGGGRAGNEQFF
TRBV9	TRBJ2-7	few	TRBD1	TGTGCCAGCAGCACGCATCGGGACAGCAGCTCCTACGAGCAGTACTTC	CASSTHRDSSSYEQYF